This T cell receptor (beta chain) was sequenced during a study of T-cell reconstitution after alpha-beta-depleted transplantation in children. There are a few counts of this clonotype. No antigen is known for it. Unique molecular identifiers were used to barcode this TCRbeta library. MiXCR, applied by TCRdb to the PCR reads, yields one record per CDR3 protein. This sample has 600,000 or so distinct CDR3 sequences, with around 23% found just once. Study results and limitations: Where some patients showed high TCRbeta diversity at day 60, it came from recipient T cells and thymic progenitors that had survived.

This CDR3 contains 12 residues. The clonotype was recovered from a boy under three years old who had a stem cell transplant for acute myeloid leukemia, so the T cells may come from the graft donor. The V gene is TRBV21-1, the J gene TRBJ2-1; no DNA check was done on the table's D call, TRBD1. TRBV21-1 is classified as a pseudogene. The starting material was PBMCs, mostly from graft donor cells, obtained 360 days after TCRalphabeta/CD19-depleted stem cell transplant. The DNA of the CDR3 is TGTGCCAGCGGGGGGGCCCGGGATGAGCAGTTCTTC. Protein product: CASGGARDEQFF.